The rows below give T cell receptor beta chains drawn from one sample of a study of T-cell reconstitution after alpha-beta-depleted transplantation in children. In TCRdb, the PCR reads were re-called with MiXCR into one record per CDR3 protein. In the table there are hundreds of thousands of distinct CDR3 sequences, 16% of which are singletons. Sequencing was performed on PBMCs, mostly from graft donor cells, taken 360 days after TCRalphabeta/CD19-depleted stem cell transplant. These receptors all come from a male patient between 5 and 17 years old who had a stem cell transplant for acute lymphoblastic leukemia, so the T cells may come from the graft donor. Both conserved end residues are part of each CDR3. Each record gives: J gene, clone size, D gene, V gene, CDR3 DNA, CDR3 protein. The D gene is left open where the match is weak. Only some rows state a clone size, as once, few, many or a class for expanded clones.

j_call: TRBJ1-1; clone_size: -; d_call: -; v_call: TRBV5-1; cdr3_nt: TGCGCCAGCAGCTCGGGGGGAGGGGAAGGAACTGAAGCTTTCTTT; cdr3_aa: CASSSGGGEGTEAFF
j_call: TRBJ2-1; clone_size: few; d_call: -; v_call: TRBV4-1; cdr3_nt: TGCGCCAGCAGCCAAGTCACCAGTCCTGTTGGCAATGAGCAGTTCTTC; cdr3_aa: CASSQVTSPVGNEQFF
j_call: TRBJ1-3; clone_size: few; d_call: -; v_call: TRBV11-2; cdr3_nt: TGTGCCAGCAGCTTGGGGCCCGGACGGGGGTCCGGTGGAAACACCATATATTTT; cdr3_aa: CASSLGPGRGSGGNTIYF
j_call: TRBJ2-1; clone_size: -; d_call: -; v_call: TRBV11-2; cdr3_nt: TGTGCCAGCAGCTTAGATCTAAGGGGAAGGAGGGGCGGCTCCTACAATGAGCAGTTCTTC; cdr3_aa: CASSLDLRGRRGGSYNEQFF
j_call: TRBJ2-7; clone_size: few; d_call: TRBD1; v_call: TRBV4-1; cdr3_nt: TGCGCCAGCAGCCCTGCGGGACAGGGGACCTACGAGCAGTACTTC; cdr3_aa: CASSPAGQGTYEQYF
j_call: TRBJ2-2; clone_size: few; d_call: TRBD2; v_call: TRBV12-3/TRBV12-4; cdr3_nt: TGTGCCAGCAGTTTAGCCCTAGCGGGAGGGTGGAACGGGGAGCTGTTTTTT; cdr3_aa: CASSLALAGGWNGELFF
j_call: TRBJ2-3; clone_size: -; d_call: TRBD2; v_call: TRBV12-3/TRBV12-4; cdr3_nt: TGTGCCAGCAGTGTCAGCGGGAGGGCAGATACGCAGTATTTT; cdr3_aa: CASSVSGRADTQYF
j_call: TRBJ2-1; clone_size: few; d_call: TRBD2; v_call: TRBV7-7; cdr3_nt: TGTGCCAGCAGCTCCGGACTAGCGGGAGGACTTTCTTGGGATGAGCAGTTCTTC; cdr3_aa: CASSSGLAGGLSWDEQFF
j_call: TRBJ2-5; clone_size: -; d_call: -; v_call: TRBV5-6; cdr3_nt: TGTGCCAGCAGCTCTCTTAGCTTTATCAGGGAGACCCAGTACTTC; cdr3_aa: CASSSLSFIRETQYF
j_call: TRBJ2-6; clone_size: -; d_call: -; v_call: TRBV7-6; cdr3_nt: TGTGCCAGCAGCTTTTCCGGAAGCCACAACTCTGGGGCCAACGTCCTGACTTTC; cdr3_aa: CASSFSGSHNSGANVLTF
j_call: TRBJ2-3; clone_size: -; d_call: -; v_call: TRBV20-1; cdr3_nt: TGCAGTGCTCTCCCTGTACCGCCAGATACGCAGTATTTT; cdr3_aa: CSALPVPPDTQYF
j_call: TRBJ2-7; clone_size: -; d_call: -; v_call: TRBV6-5; cdr3_nt: TGTGCCAGCAGTGGCGGCCACGAGCAGTACTTC; cdr3_aa: CASSGGHEQYF
j_call: TRBJ1-6; clone_size: few; d_call: TRBD1; v_call: TRBV20-1; cdr3_nt: TGCAGTGCCCCGGGGACAGGGGGGAATTCACCCCTCCACTTT; cdr3_aa: CSAPGTGGNSPLHF
j_call: TRBJ2-7; clone_size: many; d_call: TRBD2; v_call: TRBV5-1; cdr3_nt: TGCGCCAGCAGCTTAGGACTAGCAGACTACGAGCAGTACTTC; cdr3_aa: CASSLGLADYEQYF
j_call: TRBJ2-3; clone_size: -; d_call: -; v_call: TRBV5-4; cdr3_nt: TGTGCCAGCAGGTACAGCGGGCAATATAGCACAGATACGCAGTATTTT; cdr3_aa: CASRYSGQYSTDTQYF
j_call: TRBJ1-4; clone_size: -; d_call: -; v_call: TRBV6-5; cdr3_nt: TGTGCCAGCAGTTACGACCGGAATGAAAAACTGTTTTTT; cdr3_aa: CASSYDRNEKLFF
j_call: TRBJ2-3; clone_size: few; d_call: TRBD2; v_call: TRBV27; cdr3_nt: TGTGCCAGCAGTTTATGGGCGGGAGCTCGGGGTACGCAGTATTTT; cdr3_aa: CASSLWAGARGTQYF
j_call: TRBJ1-2; clone_size: few; d_call: -; v_call: TRBV29-1; cdr3_nt: TGCAGCGTTAAAAACTATGGCTACACCTTC; cdr3_aa: CSVKNYGYTF
j_call: TRBJ2-1; clone_size: -; d_call: TRBD1; v_call: TRBV12-3/TRBV12-4; cdr3_nt: TGTGCCAGCAGCGGCCCGGGACAGGGGGCCTTCTCCTACAATGAGCAGTTCTTC; cdr3_aa: CASSGPGQGAFSYNEQFF
j_call: TRBJ2-1; clone_size: many; d_call: TRBD2; v_call: TRBV5-1; cdr3_nt: TGCGCCAGCAGCTTGGAGGGCGGGAGGAGGTACAATGAGCAGTTCTTC; cdr3_aa: CASSLEGGRRYNEQFF
j_call: TRBJ1-1; clone_size: few; d_call: -; v_call: TRBV4-1; cdr3_nt: TGCGCCAGCAGCCGGGCCCGACGGGGAGCTGAAGCTTTCTTT; cdr3_aa: CASSRARRGAEAFF
j_call: TRBJ2-7; clone_size: few; d_call: -; v_call: TRBV9; cdr3_nt: TGTGCCAGCAGCGTACAGCAGGGCGAGCAGTACTTC; cdr3_aa: CASSVQQGEQYF
j_call: TRBJ2-7; clone_size: few; d_call: -; v_call: TRBV29-1; cdr3_nt: TGCAGCGTTGAACCGGCAACCTCCTACGAGCAGTACTTC; cdr3_aa: CSVEPATSYEQYF
j_call: TRBJ2-7; clone_size: -; d_call: TRBD2; v_call: TRBV20-1; cdr3_nt: TGCAGTGAGAATAGGACTAGCGGGATCTCCTACGAGCAGTACTTC; cdr3_aa: CSENRTSGISYEQYF
j_call: TRBJ2-5; clone_size: few; d_call: TRBD2; v_call: TRBV28; cdr3_nt: TGTGCCAGCAGTTTATTGCTAGCGGGAGGGTTTCAAGAGACCCAGTACTTC; cdr3_aa: CASSLLLAGGFQETQYF
j_call: TRBJ1-5; clone_size: -; d_call: TRBD1; v_call: TRBV24-1; cdr3_nt: TGTGCCACCAGTGATTTGACGGCACAGGGGGAAGGTCAGCCCCAGCATTTT; cdr3_aa: CATSDLTAQGEGQPQHF
j_call: TRBJ2-3; clone_size: many; d_call: -; v_call: TRBV5-1; cdr3_nt: TGCGCCAGCAGCTTGACGACAGCTCCGACAGATACGCAGTATTTT; cdr3_aa: CASSLTTAPTDTQYF
j_call: TRBJ2-2; clone_size: few; d_call: -; v_call: TRBV20-1; cdr3_nt: TGCAGTGCTAGAGATCCTGGGCCCCCCGGAGGAGGGCTGTTTTTT; cdr3_aa: CSARDPGPPGGGLFF
j_call: TRBJ1-3; clone_size: -; d_call: -; v_call: TRBV9; cdr3_nt: TGTGCCAGCAGCGGGAGATCTGGAAACACCATATATTTT; cdr3_aa: CASSGRSGNTIYF
j_call: TRBJ1-5; clone_size: -; d_call: TRBD1; v_call: TRBV10-3; cdr3_nt: TGTGCCATCAGTGAGTCTAGGACAGGGGGCACCAATCAGCCCCAGCATTTT; cdr3_aa: CAISESRTGGTNQPQHF
j_call: TRBJ1-4; clone_size: many; d_call: -; v_call: TRBV20-1; cdr3_nt: TGCAGTGCTGCAGAGGGCAGGTTGAGTGAAAAACTGTTTTTT; cdr3_aa: CSAAEGRLSEKLFF
j_call: TRBJ2-2; clone_size: few; d_call: TRBD1; v_call: TRBV5-1; cdr3_nt: TGCGCCAGCAGCTTCACAGGGGCCACGAACACCGGGGAGCTGTTTTTT; cdr3_aa: CASSFTGATNTGELFF
j_call: TRBJ2-7; clone_size: -; d_call: TRBD1; v_call: TRBV5-6; cdr3_nt: TGTGCCAGCTCGGGACAGGGGGCTCTCTACGAGCAGTACTTC; cdr3_aa: CASSGQGALYEQYF
j_call: TRBJ1-2; clone_size: -; d_call: -; v_call: TRBV20-1; cdr3_nt: TGCAGTGCTATCGGCAGTGGCAACTATGGCTACACCTTC; cdr3_aa: CSAIGSGNYGYTF
j_call: TRBJ2-2; clone_size: few; d_call: TRBD2; v_call: TRBV5-1; cdr3_nt: TGCGCCAGCAGCGTCCCTAGCGGGAACACCGGGGAGCTGTTTTTT; cdr3_aa: CASSVPSGNTGELFF
j_call: TRBJ2-1; clone_size: few; d_call: -; v_call: TRBV10-1; cdr3_nt: TGCGCCAGCAGTGATCCCCTCGACAATGAGCAGTTCTTC; cdr3_aa: CASSDPLDNEQFF
j_call: TRBJ1-1; clone_size: -; d_call: TRBD1; v_call: TRBV15; cdr3_nt: TGTGCCACCAGCGGTGACAGGGGCCACACTGAAGCTTTCTTT; cdr3_aa: CATSGDRGHTEAFF
j_call: TRBJ2-7; clone_size: -; d_call: -; v_call: TRBV28; cdr3_nt: TGTGCCAGCAGTAGGAGAATCCGGGAGCAGTACTTC; cdr3_aa: CASSRRIREQYF
j_call: TRBJ2-7; clone_size: many; d_call: TRBD1; v_call: TRBV29-1; cdr3_nt: TGCAGCGTAAGGACAGGGGGCTCCTACGAGCAGTACTTC; cdr3_aa: CSVRTGGSYEQYF
j_call: TRBJ2-1; clone_size: few; d_call: TRBD2; v_call: TRBV7-2; cdr3_nt: TGTGCCAGCAGCCCCGAACCCGGGACTAGATTAGGGGGGGTTATGGCTAGTGAGCAGTTCTTC; cdr3_aa: CASSPEPGTRLGGVMASEQFF